This T cell receptor beta chain was recovered during a study of T cell responses to AZD1222 COVID-19 vaccine. Study-level results: Along spike, vaccine-associated CD4 TCRs were found throughout, with dominance at 160-218 and 743-854. Clonal diversity was possibly underestimated; the donors were predominantly white British and more often female. Repertoires were sampled only after the peak T cell response.

Sequencing was performed with immunoSEQ multiplex PCR; in TCRdb, only in-frame clones are kept and a portion is missing. The table shows roughly 150,000 clones, with 88% occurring only once. V dropped 6 bases and J dropped 6; count of bases not matched to a gene: 6. This CDR3 has 13 residues. In regard to this clone: The antigen remains undetermined.

Sequencing used peripheral blood, obtained on day 0 of AZD1222 vaccination. The V and J genes are TRBV12-3 or TRBV12-4 and TRBJ1-2; 8 bases line up with TRBD1. The TCR comes from an adult in good health. The CDR3 bases are TGTGCCAGCAGAGTCTCAGGGGGCGATGGCTACACCTTC. Its translation is CASRVSGGDGYTF.